This TCR beta chain derives from a study of cytomegalovirus exposure and HLA in healthy donors. Remarks on this clone: Antigen specificity is unknown.

Points from the study as a whole: Most subjects' HLA-A and HLA-B alleles were reportedly predicted from TCR beta sequences. Reportedly, cytomegalovirus status was diagnosed with high sensitivity and specificity. A later analysis linked fewer than 20,000 TCR beta sequences to HLA alleles at 0.05 false discovery rate.

The CDR3 has 16 residues. Germline CDR1 is LGHNA and CDR2 is YNFKEQ. The V end was cut by 2 bases, the J end by 0 bases, with 8 bases between. The PCR contained 60 Vbeta and 13 Jbeta primers. Clones were read by immunoSEQ multiplex PCR, and TCRdb kept only the in-frame ones, dropping some. The table lists about 130,000 clones, around 85% of them singletons. The chain joins TRBV4-2 to TRBJ1-6; no firm D call. The specimen was PBMCs. The sequence was collected from a boy between 5 and 17 years old in good health and CMV-seronegative. CDR3 loop: CASSQHGSSYNSPLHF. DNA of the CDR3: TGTGCCAGCAGCCAACACGGGAGCTCCTATAATTCACCCCTCCACTTT.